The clone carrying this TCR beta chain was counted many times. This sample is drawn from a study of T cells in Graves' hyperthyroidism and ophthalmopathy. Template material for amplifying TCR beta CDR3 regions consisted of RNA transcripts. In the first-round RT-PCR of the TCR CDR3, the HTBI primer set was used. TCRdb re-called the multiplex PCR reads through MiXCR, storing one row per CDR3 protein. The profile shows fewer than 450,000 distinct CDR3 sequences, about 17% of them singletons. The CDR3 loop spans 14 amino acids. Per germline, CDR1 MNHNY and CDR2 SVGAGI (reference sequence). The ends were cut back, 2 bases at V and 2 bases at J, with 10 bases in the middle.

This clonotype was sampled from a young woman with Graves' hyperthyroidism that later progressed to Graves' ophthalmopathy. V gene TRBV6-6 combines with J gene TRBJ2-7; no definite D call. The sequencing input was blood. In nucleotides, the CDR3 is TGTGCCAGCAGTTACCAGGATAGGGCCTACGAGCAGTACTTC. Amino acid sequence: CASSYQDRAYEQYF.